Following are 10 T cell receptor beta chains from one sample sequenced in a study of blood T cell repertoires in COVID-19. TCRdb's table, derived via immunoSEQ multiplex PCR, lists solely in-frame clones and lacks some. The table includes under 75,000 clones, about four fifths detected once. The sequenced sample consisted of peripheral blood. The receptors derive from a woman aged 60-75 years with acute or convalescent COVID-19.

The V and J genes are TRBV28 and TRBJ2-7; D might be TRBD1 (6 bases). The germline V gene encodes CDR1 MDHEN and CDR2 SYDVKM. V was shortened by 5 bases and J by 0 bases, with 14 bases between the two germline ends. The CDR3 spans 15 residues. In DNA, the CDR3 is TGTGCCAGCAGTCCCGTCGGACAGCCCTCCTACGAGCAGTACTTC. This gives the protein CASSPVGQPSYEQYF.

The J gene is TRBJ2-7, the V gene TRBV18; TRBD1 aligns across 8 bases. Germline assignment: CDR1 KGHSH and CDR2 LQKENI. The CDR3 is 14 amino acids. Losses at the gene ends were 4 bases for V and 6 bases for J; bases not matched to a gene: 8. DNA for the CDR3: TGTGCCAGCTCACGCGGACAGGGTGAGGGCGAGCAGTACTTC. Translated: CASSRGQGEGEQYF. The full variable domain, rest sourced from reference TRBV18 and TRBJ2-7, is NAGVMQNPRHLVRRRGQEARLRCSPMKGHSHVYWYRQLPEEGLKFMVYLQKENIIDESGMPKERFSAEFPKEGPSILRIQQVVRGDSAAYFCASSRGQGEGEQYFGPGTRLTVT.

The chain is built from TRBV7-9 and TRBJ2-1, with 7 bases aligning to TRBD1. Germline CDR1 is SEHNR and CDR2 is FQNEAQ (reference sequence). Losses at the gene ends were 6 bases for V and 6 bases for J; bases not matched to a gene: 5. The CDR3 contains 13 residues. Written as DNA, the CDR3 is TGTGCCAGCAGTCAGACAGGGAGCAATGAGCAGTTCTTC. Its protein is CASSQTGSNEQFF.

The chain couples TRBV9 to TRBJ2-3; no clear D. Germline CDR1 reads SGDLS; CDR2 reads YYNGEE. CDR3 length equals 14 residues. V was cut by 0 bases and J by 2 bases, with 7 bases left in between. This CDR3 reads CASSVGAYTDTQYF. The CDR3 DNA sequence: TGTGCCAGCAGCGTAGGGGCTTACACAGATACGCAGTATTTT. Full variable domain (remainder filled in from reference TRBV9 and TRBJ2-3): DSGVTQTPKHLITATGQRVTLRCSPRSGDLSVYWYQQSLDQGLQFLIQYYNGEERAKGNILERFSAQQFPDLHSELNLSSLELGDSALYFCASSVGAYTDTQYFGPGTRLTVL.

The chain recombines TRBV10-3 with TRBJ1-1, with a possible D match to TRBD1 (5 bases). The germline V gene has CDR1 ENHRY and CDR2 SYGVKD. The CDR3 is 14 amino acids. V shed 6 bases and J shed 2 bases, with 13 bases lying between them. The CDR3, as DNA: TGTGCCATCAGATGGCAGGGCTTTAACACTGAAGCTTTCTTT. This gives the protein CAIRWQGFNTEAFF.

The chain combines TRBV7-9 with TRBJ1-1; the D is unclear. Trimming took 6 bases from V and 0 from J, leaving 11 bases between them. Germline assignment: CDR1 SEHNR and CDR2 FQNEAQ (reference sequence). This CDR3 has 14 amino acids. Here the CDR3 reads CASSTSSLNTEAFF. As DNA, the CDR3 is TGTGCCAGCAGTACGTCTAGCTTGAACACTGAAGCTTTCTTT.

J is TRBJ2-5 and V is TRBV7-2, with 8 bases fitting TRBD1. V gave up 5 bases and J gave up 2 bases; unmatched junction bases: 7. Per the germline V gene, CDR1 is SGHTA and CDR2 is FQGNSA. The CDR3 consists of 15 residues. The chain's CDR3 is CASSPDRGAQETQYF. The CDR3 DNA is TGTGCCAGCAGCCCAGACAGGGGCGCACAAGAGACCCAGTACTTC.

This chain connects TRBV3-1 (or the pseudogene TRBV3-2) to TRBJ2-4; 9 bases agree with TRBD1. The CDR3 runs to 16 residues. CDR1 is LGHDT, CDR2 YNNKEL, per germline (reference sequence). V shed 4 bases, J shed 0 bases, and the junction held 4 bases outside the gene matches. The CDR3 protein is CASSRQGGGAKNIQYF. CDR3 in DNA: TGTGCCAGCAGCCGACAGGGGGGGGGAGCCAAAAACATTCAGTACTTC.

V and J are TRBV7-9 and TRBJ2-2; the match to TRBD1 covers 9 bases. V trimming: 5 bases; J trimming: 5 bases; junction bases outside the gene matches: 9. CDR1 SEHNR and CDR2 FQNEAQ come from the germline V gene (reference sequence). This CDR3 has 16 residues. CDR3 region: CASSSPGTGRTGELFF. The CDR3 DNA reads as TGTGCCAGCAGCAGCCCCGGGACAGGGAGGACCGGGGAGCTGTTTTTT.

This sequence joins TRBV10-2 and TRBJ2-1, with TRBD2 identical over 9 bases. The CDR3 loop spans 15 amino acids. J lost 3 bases, V lost 2 bases, and 2 bases had no gene match. The V gene's germline CDR1 is WSHSY and CDR2 SAAADI. CDR3 nucleotides: TGCGCCAGCAGTGAGAAGCGGGGGGACTACAATGAGCAGTTCTTC. Translating gives CASSEKRGDYNEQFF.